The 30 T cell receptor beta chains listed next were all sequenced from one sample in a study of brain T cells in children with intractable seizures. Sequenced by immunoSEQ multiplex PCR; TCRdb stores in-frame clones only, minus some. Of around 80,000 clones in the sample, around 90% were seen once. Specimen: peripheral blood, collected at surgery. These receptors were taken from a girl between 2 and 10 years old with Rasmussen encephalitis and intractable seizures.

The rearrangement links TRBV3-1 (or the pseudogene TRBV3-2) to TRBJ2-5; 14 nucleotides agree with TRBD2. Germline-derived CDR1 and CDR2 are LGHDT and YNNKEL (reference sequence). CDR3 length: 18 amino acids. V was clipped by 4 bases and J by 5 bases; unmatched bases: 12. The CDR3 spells CASSPRTSGRNLRETQYF. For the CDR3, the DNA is TGTGCCAGCAGCCCTCGGACTAGCGGGAGGAATTTAAGGGAGACCCAGTACTTC.

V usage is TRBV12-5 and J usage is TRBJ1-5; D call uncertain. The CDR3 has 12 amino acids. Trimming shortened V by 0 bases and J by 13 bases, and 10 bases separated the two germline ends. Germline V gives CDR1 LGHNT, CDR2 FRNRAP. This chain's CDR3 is CASGLVGRDQHF. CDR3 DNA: TGTGCTAGTGGTTTGGTCGGGAGGGATCAGCATTTT.

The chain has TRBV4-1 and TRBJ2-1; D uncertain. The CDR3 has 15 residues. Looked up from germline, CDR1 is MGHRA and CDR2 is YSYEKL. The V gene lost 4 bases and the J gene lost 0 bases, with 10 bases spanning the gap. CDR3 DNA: TGCGCCAGCAGCCCCCTTTCGATCTCCTACAATGAGCAGTTCTTC. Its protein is CASSPLSISYNEQFF.

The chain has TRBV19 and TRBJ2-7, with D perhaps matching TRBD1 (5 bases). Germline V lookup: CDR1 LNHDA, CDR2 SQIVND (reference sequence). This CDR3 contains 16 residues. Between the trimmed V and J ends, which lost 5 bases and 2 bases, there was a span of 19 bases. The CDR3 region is CASSVDQAGKPYEQYF. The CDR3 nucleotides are TGTGCCAGTAGTGTGGATCAGGCAGGGAAACCCTACGAGCAGTACTTC.

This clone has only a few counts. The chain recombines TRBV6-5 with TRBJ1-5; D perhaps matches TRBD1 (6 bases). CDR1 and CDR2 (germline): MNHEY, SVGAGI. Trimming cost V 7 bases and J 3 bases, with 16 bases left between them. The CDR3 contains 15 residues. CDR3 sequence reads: CASKSGQRFNQPQHF. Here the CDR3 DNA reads TGTGCCAGCAAATCGGGACAAAGGTTCAATCAGCCCCAGCATTTT.

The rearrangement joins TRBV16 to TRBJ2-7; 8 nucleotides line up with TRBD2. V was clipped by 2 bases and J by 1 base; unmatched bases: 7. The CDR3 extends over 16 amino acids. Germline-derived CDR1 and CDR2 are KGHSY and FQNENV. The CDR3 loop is CASSQVQAGVSYEQYF. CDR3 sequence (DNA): TGTGCCAGCAGCCAAGTCCAAGCGGGAGTTTCCTACGAGCAGTACTTC.

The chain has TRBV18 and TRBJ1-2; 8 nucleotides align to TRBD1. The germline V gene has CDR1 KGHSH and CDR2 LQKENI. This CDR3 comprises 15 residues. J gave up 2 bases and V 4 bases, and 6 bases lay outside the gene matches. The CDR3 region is CASSRRGQGNYGYTF. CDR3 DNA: TGTGCCAGCTCACGGCGAGGACAGGGCAACTATGGCTACACCTTC.

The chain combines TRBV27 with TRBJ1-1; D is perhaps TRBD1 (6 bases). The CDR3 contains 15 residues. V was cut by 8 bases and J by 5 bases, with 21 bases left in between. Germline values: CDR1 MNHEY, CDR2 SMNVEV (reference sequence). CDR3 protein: CASGGGAQEGTEAFF. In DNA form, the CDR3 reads TGTGCCAGCGGGGGGGGCGCGCAGGAGGGAACTGAAGCTTTCTTT.

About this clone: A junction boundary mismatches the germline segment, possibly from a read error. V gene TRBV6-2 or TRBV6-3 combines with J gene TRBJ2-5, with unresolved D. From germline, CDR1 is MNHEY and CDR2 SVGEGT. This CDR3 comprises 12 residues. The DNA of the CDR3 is TGTGCCAGCAGTAGAGATAGCCTGGGTTTCGACTTC. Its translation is CASSRDSLGFDF.

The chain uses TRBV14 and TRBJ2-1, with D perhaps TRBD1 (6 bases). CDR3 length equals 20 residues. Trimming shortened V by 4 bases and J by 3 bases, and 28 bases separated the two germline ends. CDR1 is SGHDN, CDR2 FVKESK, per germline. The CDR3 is CASSRSIGGTGKTLYNEQFF. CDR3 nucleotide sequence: TGTGCCAGCAGCCGAAGCATTGGGGGTACAGGGAAAACTCTCTACAATGAGCAGTTCTTC.

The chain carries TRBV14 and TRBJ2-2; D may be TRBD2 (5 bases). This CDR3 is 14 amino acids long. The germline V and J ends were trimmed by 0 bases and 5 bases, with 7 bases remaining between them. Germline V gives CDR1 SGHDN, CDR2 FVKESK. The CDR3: CASSQDWTTGELFF. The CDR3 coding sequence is TGTGCCAGCAGCCAAGACTGGACTACCGGGGAGCTGTTTTTT.

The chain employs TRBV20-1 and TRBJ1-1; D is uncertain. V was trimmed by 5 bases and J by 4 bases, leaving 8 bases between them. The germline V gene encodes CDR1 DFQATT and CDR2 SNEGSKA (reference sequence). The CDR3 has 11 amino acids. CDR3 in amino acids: CSAVRITEAFF. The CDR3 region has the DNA TGCAGTGCTGTACGGATCACTGAAGCTTTCTTT.

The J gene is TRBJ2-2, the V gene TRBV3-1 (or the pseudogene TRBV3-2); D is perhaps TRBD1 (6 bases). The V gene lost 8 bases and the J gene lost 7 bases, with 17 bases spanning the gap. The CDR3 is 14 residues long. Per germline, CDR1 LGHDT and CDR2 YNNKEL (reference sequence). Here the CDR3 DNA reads TGTGCCAGCGGATACAGGGAGAAGATCGGGGAGCTGTTTTTT. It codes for CASGYREKIGELFF.

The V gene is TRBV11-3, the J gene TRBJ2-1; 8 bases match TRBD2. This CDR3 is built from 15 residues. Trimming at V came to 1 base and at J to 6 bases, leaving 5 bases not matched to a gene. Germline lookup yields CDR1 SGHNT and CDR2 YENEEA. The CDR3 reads CASSLVGLAANEQFF. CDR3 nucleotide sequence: TGTGCCAGCAGCTTAGTAGGACTAGCAGCCAATGAGCAGTTCTTC.

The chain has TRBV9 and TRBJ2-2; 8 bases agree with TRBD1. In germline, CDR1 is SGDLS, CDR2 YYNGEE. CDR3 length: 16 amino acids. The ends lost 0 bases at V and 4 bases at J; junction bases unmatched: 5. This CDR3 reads CASSVGGQASTGELFF. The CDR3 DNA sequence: TGTGCCAGCAGCGTAGGGGGACAGGCGAGCACCGGGGAGCTGTTTTTT. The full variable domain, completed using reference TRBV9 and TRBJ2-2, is DSGVTQTPKHLITATGQRVTLRCSPRSGDLSVYWYQQSLDQGLQFLIQYYNGEERAKGNILERFSAQQFPDLHSELNLSSLELGDSALYFCASSVGGQASTGELFFGEGSRLTVL.

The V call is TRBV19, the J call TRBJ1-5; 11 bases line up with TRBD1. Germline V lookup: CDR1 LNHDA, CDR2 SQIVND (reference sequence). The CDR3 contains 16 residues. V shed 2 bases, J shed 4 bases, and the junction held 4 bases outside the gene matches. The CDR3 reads CASSILGTGGNQPQHF. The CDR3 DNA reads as TGTGCCAGTAGTATACTCGGGACAGGGGGTAATCAGCCCCAGCATTTT.

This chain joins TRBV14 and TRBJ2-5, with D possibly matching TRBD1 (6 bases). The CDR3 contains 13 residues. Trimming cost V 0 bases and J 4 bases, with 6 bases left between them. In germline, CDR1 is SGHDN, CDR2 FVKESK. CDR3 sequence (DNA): TGTGCCAGCAGCCAAGAAGGGGGAGAGACCCAGTACTTC. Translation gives CASSQEGGETQYF.

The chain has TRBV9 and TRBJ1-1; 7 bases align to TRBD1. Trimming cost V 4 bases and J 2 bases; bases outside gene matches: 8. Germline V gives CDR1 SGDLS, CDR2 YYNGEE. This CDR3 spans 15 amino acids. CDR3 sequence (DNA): TGTGCCAGCAGCCCCGGGACAGTGGCAAACACTGAAGCTTTCTTT. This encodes CASSPGTVANTEAFF.

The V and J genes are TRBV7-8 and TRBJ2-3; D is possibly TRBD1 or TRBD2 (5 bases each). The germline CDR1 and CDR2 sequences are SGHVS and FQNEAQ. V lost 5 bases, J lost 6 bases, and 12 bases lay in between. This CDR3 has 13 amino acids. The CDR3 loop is CASSENWGDTQYF. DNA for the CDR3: TGTGCCAGCAGCGAAAACTGGGGGGATACGCAGTATTTT.

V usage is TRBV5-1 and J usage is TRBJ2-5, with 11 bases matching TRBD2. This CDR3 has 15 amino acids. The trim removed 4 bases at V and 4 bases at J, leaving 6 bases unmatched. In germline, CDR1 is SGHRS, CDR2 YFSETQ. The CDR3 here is CASSMALAGGETQYF. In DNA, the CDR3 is TGCGCCAGCAGCATGGCGCTAGCGGGAGGAGAGACCCAGTACTTC.

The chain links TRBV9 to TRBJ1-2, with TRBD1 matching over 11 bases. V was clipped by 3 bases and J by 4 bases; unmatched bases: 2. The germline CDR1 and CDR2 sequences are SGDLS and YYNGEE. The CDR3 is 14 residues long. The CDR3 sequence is CASSGTGGGYGYTF. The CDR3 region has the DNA TGTGCCAGCAGCGGGACAGGGGGCGGCTATGGCTACACCTTC. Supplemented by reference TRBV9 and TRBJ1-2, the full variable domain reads DSGVTQTPKHLITATGQRVTLRCSPRSGDLSVYWYQQSLDQGLQFLIQYYNGEERAKGNILERFSAQQFPDLHSELNLSSLELGDSALYFCASSGTGGGYGYTFGSGTRLTVV.

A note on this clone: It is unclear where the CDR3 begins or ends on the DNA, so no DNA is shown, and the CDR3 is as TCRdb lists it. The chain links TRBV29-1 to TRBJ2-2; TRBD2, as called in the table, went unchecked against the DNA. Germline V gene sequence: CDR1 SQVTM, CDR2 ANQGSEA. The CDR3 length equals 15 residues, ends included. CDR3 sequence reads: CSVTSGELRAGELFF.

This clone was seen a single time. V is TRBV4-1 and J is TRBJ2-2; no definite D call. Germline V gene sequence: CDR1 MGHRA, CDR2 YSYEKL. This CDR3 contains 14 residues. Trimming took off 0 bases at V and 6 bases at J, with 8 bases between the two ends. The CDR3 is CASSQDRDPGELFF. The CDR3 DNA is TGCGCCAGCAGCCAAGATCGCGACCCCGGGGAGCTGTTTTTT.

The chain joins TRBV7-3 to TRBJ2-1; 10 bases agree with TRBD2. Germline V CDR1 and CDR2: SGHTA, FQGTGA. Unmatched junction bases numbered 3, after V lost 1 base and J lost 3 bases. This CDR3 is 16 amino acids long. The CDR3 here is CASSLSGTSDYNEQFF. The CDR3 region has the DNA TGTGCCAGCAGCTTAAGCGGGACTAGCGACTACAATGAGCAGTTCTTC. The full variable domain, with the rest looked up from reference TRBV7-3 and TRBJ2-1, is GAGVSQTPSNKVTEKGKYVELRCDPISGHTALYWYRQSLGQGPEFLIYFQGTGAADDSGLPNDRFFAVRPEGSVSTLKIQRTERGDSAVYLCASSLSGTSDYNEQFFGPGTRLTVL.

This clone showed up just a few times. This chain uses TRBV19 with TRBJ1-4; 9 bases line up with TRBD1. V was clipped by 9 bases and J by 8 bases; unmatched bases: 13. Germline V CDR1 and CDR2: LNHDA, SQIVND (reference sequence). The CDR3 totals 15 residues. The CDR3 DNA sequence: TGTGCCAGCGGCAGCAAAACAGGGGGCCGGGAAAAACTGTTTTTT. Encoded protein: CASGSKTGGREKLFF.

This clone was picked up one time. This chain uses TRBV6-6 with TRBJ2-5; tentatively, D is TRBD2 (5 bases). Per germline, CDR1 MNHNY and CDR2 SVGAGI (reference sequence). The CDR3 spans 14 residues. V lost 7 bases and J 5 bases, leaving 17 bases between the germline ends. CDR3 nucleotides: TGTGCCAGCACTCGAGGCCCCGGGGAGGAGACCCAGTACTTC. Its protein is CASTRGPGEETQYF.

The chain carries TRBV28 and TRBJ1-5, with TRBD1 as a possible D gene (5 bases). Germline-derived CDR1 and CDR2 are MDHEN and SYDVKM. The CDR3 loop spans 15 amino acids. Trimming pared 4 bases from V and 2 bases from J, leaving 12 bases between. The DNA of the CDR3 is TGTGCCAGCAGTTCTTATCAGGGTGGCAATCAGCCCCAGCATTTT. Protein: CASSSYQGGNQPQHF.

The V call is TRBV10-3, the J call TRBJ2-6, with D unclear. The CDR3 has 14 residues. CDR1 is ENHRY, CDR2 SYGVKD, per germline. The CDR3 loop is CASESNPGANVLTF. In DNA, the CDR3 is TGTGCTTCCGAGTCGAACCCTGGGGCCAACGTCCTGACTTTC.

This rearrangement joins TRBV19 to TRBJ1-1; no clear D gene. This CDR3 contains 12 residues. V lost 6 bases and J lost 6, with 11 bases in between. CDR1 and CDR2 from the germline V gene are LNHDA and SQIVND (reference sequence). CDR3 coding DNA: TGTGCCAGTAGACTACCGTCGGCTGAAGCTTTCTTT. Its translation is CASRLPSAEAFF.

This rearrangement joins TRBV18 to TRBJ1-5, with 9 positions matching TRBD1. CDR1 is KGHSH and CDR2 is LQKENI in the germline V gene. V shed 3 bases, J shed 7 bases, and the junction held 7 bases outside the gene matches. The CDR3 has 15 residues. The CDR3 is CASSPGQGVRQPQHF. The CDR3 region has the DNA TGTGCCAGCTCACCGGGACAGGGTGTGCGGCAGCCCCAGCATTTT.